This TCR beta chain is from a study of cytomegalovirus exposure and HLA in healthy donors (dated by TCRdb to the late 2010s). About the full investigation: A later analysis indicated that the 130 or so validation repertoires were generated on the platform also employed for the 600 to 750 repertoires of the first cohort. To predict cytomegalovirus infection status, the study brought together high-throughput TCR immunosequencing, statistical association of individual TCRs with disease status, and machine learning. The study aimed to test whether signatures of past pathogen exposure could be identified by cataloging public T cell receptors. Besides the first cohort of more than 650 subjects, a separate validation cohort made up of some 110 different subjects was used.

Results and caveats for the whole study, not just this receptor: In the study, approximately 160 TCR beta chains were listed as associated with cytomegalovirus. While some public TCRs were present in many individuals, most TCR sequences turned up only very rarely across donors. A few of the identified cytomegalovirus-associated TCR beta chains were confirmed in vitro to be specific for cytomegalovirus antigens. According to the authors, the approach could potentially be generalized to other disease states and immunological phenotypes. In both the original and validation cohorts, the classifier was reported to diagnose cytomegalovirus status with high specificity and sensitivity. The validation cohort had no HLA typing available for a later analysis, so co-occurrence within that cohort was assessed over all 120 repertoires. In a later analysis, TCRs clustered in the first cohort were found to also tend to co-occur in the roughly 130 validation repertoires, with roughly 93% of cluster scores above 0.

CDR1 and CDR2, per the germline V gene, are SGHVS and FQNEAQ. From the cysteine up to the phenylalanine, the CDR3 has a length of 15 residues. Here the CDR3 DNA is all that survives: 45 bases in frame from base 1. Relative to germline, V is missing 4 bases and J is missing 6 bases, with 4 bases of the junction outside any gene match. As concerns this clone: This receptor's antigen is unknown. The input lacks base qualities; no much larger clone sits a single base away.

Libraries came from the immunoSEQ multiplex PCR assay. Turning to the authors' computational methods: A statistical classification framework was built to diagnose cytomegalovirus status from the catalog of TCR beta chain sequences. TCRdb limited this immuneACCESS table to in-frame rearrangements with V and J called. A share of clones is missing; checked studies link under half to unresolved V genes, and the rest is unexplained. D and trimming were read from the DNA, whereas the V and J calls and clone size are those reported in that table. In this sample the table shows about 130,000 clones, roughly nine tenths of which occur a single time. Clones ranked in the top ten supply over 1% of the sample. Donors formed part of the validation cohort, which comprised 120 subjects and was distinct from the first cohort of 550 to 850 subjects.

Sequences were obtained from PBMCs. The clonotype comes from a woman under 30 in good health and CMV-seronegative. The chain is made from TRBV7-8 and TRBJ1-6; TRBD1 aligns with 9 central bases. The sequence in DNA is TGTGCCAGCAGCTCCGAGGACAGGGGTAATTCACCCCTCCACTTT. The encoded protein is CASSSEDRGNSPLHF.